This section outlines one T cell receptor (beta chain) sequence together with its context. One junction end disagrees with the germline gene, perhaps due to a read error. Profiled with immunoSEQ multiplex PCR; TCRdb holds only in-frame clones, not every one. The table records around 79,000 clones, roughly nine tenths of them present only once. The sample belongs to a study of technical replicates of blood from several donors. This CDR3 spans 13 amino acids. Per the germline V gene, CDR1 is MDHEN and CDR2 is SYDVKM. The sample taken for sequencing was T cells isolated from PBMCs. The source is a human donor in good health. The V gene is TRBV28, the J gene TRBJ2-1; weak D call: TRBD1 (5 bases). CDR3 sequence: CASSQESRVRTVF. In nucleotides, the CDR3 is TGTGCCAGCAGTCAGGAATCCAGGGTAAGGACGGTCTTC.